Shown below are 10 T cell receptor beta chains from a single sample sequenced in a study of blood T cells in healthy people across ages. Sample-barcoded 5' priming and a J-beta primer mix drove a second PCR of about 7 to 12 cycles. TCRdb recomputed calls from the 5' RACE reads with MiXCR, one row per CDR3 protein. In the table there are fewer than 1,000,000 distinct CDR3 sequences, 35% to 60% of which are singletons. Sequencing input: blood. The receptors were gathered from a man older than 75 in good health.

The rearrangement joins TRBV29-1 to TRBJ1-2; D is possibly TRBD1 (6 bases). The CDR3 totals 14 residues. V dropped 5 bases and J dropped 2 bases, with 15 bases sitting between them. Germline lookup yields CDR1 SQVTM and CDR2 ANQGSEA. This CDR3 is CSVSMGGRNYGYTF. The CDR3 nucleotides are TGCAGCGTTTCGATGGGGGGCCGGAACTATGGCTACACCTTC.

At least ten counts were recorded for this clonotype. The chain employs TRBV29-1 and TRBJ2-1, with 9 bases aligning to TRBD2. This CDR3 comprises 15 residues. In germline, CDR1 is SQVTM, CDR2 ANQGSEA. V shed 7 bases and J 9 bases; nucleotides not matched to a gene: 16. In DNA form, the CDR3 reads TGCAGCGCCGAGGGGCTAGCGGGAAGTATCAGTGAGCAGTTCTTC. Amino acid sequence: CSAEGLAGSISEQFF.

The CDR3 here is CASSLEGPSGYSPLHF. The CDR3 DNA sequence: TGTGCCAGCAGCTTAGAAGGCCCCTCCGGATATTCACCCCTCCACTTT. V is TRBV7-9 and J is TRBJ1-6; D is uncertain. This CDR3 region has 16 residues. The V gene lost 1 base and the J gene lost 8 bases, with 15 bases spanning the gap. Germline V CDR1 and CDR2: SEHNR, FQNEAQ (reference sequence).

The gene calls are TRBV21-1 and TRBJ2-7; the table's D call of TRBD1 was not tested on the DNA. TRBV21-1 is tagged as a pseudogene. The CDR3 length is 15 residues. CDR3 amino acids: CASCGQGPLSYEQYF. CDR3 bases: TGTGCCAGCTGTGGACAGGGCCCCCTCTCCTACGAGCAGTACTTC.

This clonotype was counted a single time. The genes are TRBV14 and TRBJ2-2; D unclear. Germline V gene data show CDR1 as SGHDN and CDR2 as FVKESK. V was pared by 8 bases and J by 2 bases, with 9 bases between. The CDR3 spans 13 residues. The CDR3 loop is CASWAANTGELFF. Here the CDR3 DNA reads TGTGCCAGCTGGGCAGCCAACACCGGGGAGCTGTTTTTT.

The chain joins TRBV5-1 to TRBJ2-7; 10 positions agree with TRBD2. The J segment lost 7 bases and the V segment lost 5 bases, leaving 9 bases of the junction unmatched. The germline CDR1 and CDR2 sequences are SGHRS and YFSETQ. The CDR3 length is 14 residues. The CDR3 reads CASRKAGGPQEQYF. The CDR3 nucleotides read TGCGCCAGCAGAAAAGCGGGAGGGCCTCAGGAGCAGTACTTC.

This clonotype was observed a few times. This chain connects TRBV7-2 to TRBJ1-2; no clear D gene. Germline lookup yields CDR1 SGHTA and CDR2 FQGNSA. Trimming stripped 0 bases from V and 1 base from J, with 21 bases between. CDR3 length: 19 amino acids. The CDR3: CASSLARRPRPRLNYGYTF. The CDR3, as DNA: TGTGCCAGCAGCTTAGCGCGGAGGCCAAGACCGAGGCTTAACTATGGCTACACCTTC.

This chain joins TRBV20-1 and TRBJ1-2; tentatively, D is TRBD1 (6 bases). V was clipped by 0 bases and J by 3 bases, with 23 bases between them. This CDR3 is 18 amino acids long. CDR1 is DFQATT, CDR2 SNEGSKA, per germline (reference sequence). Here the CDR3 reads CSARDQLSRQELHYGYTF. CDR3 DNA: TGCAGTGCTAGAGATCAATTATCTCGACAGGAGCTTCACTATGGCTACACCTTC.

This chain links TRBV7-9 with TRBJ2-1, with TRBD1 identical over 8 bases. Germline loops: CDR1 SEHNR, CDR2 FQNEAQ (reference sequence). CDR3 length: 13 amino acids. Trimming took 11 bases from V and 7 from J; bases not matched to a gene: 10. CDR3 DNA sequence: TGTGCCGGCCCGGACAGGGTCGGGAATGAGCAGTTCTTC. Protein product: CAGPDRVGNEQFF.

V is TRBV5-6 and J is TRBJ2-1; 7 nucleotides match TRBD1. CDR1 SGHDT and CDR2 YYEEEE come from the germline V gene. The CDR3 totals 14 residues. After removal of 2 bases from V and 7 bases from J, the junction contained 6 bases not matched to a gene. CDR3 sequence: CASSLDREMNEQFF. CDR3 nucleotide sequence: TGTGCCAGCAGCTTAGACAGGGAAATGAATGAGCAGTTCTTC. Drawing the rest from reference TRBV5-6 and TRBJ2-1, the complete variable domain is DAGVTQSPTHLIKTRGQQVTLRCSPKSGHDTVSWYQQALGQGPQFIFQYYEEEERQRGNFPDRFSGHQFPNYSSELNVNALLLGDSALYLCASSLDREMNEQFFGPGTRLTVL.